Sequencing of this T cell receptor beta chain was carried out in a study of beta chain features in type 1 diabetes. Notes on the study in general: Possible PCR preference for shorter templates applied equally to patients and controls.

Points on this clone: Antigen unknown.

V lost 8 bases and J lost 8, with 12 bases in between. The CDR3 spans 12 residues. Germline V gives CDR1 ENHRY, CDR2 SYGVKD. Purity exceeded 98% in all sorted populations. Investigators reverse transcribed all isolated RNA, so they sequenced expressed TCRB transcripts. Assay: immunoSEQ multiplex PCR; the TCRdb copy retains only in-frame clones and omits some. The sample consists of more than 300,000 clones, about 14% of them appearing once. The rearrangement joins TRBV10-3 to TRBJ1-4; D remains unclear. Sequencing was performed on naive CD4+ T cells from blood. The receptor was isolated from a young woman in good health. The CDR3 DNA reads TGTGCCATCGCAGAACTAAACGAAAAACTGTTTTTT. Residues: CAIAELNEKLFF.